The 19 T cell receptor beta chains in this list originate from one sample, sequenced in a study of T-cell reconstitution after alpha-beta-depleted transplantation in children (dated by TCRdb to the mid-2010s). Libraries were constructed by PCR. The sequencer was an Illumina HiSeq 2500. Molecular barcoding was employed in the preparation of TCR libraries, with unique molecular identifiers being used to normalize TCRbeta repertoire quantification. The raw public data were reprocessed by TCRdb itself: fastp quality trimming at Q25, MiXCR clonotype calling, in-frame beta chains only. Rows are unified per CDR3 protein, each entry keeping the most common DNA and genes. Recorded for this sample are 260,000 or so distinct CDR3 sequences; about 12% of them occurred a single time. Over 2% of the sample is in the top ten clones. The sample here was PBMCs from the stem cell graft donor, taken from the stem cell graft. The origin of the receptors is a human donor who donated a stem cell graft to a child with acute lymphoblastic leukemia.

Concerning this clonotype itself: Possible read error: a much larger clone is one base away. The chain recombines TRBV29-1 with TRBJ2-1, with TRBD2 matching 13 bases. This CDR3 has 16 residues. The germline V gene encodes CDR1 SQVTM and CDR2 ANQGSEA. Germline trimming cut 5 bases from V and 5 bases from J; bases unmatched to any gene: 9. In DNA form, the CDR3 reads TGCAGCGTTCAAGGGACTAGCGGGATGGTCCACAATGAGCAGTTCTTC. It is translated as CSVQGTSGMVHNEQFF.

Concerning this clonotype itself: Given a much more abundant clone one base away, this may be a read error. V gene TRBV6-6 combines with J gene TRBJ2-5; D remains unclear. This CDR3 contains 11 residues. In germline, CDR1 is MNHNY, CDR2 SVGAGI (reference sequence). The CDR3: CASSYAETHYF. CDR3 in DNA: TGTGCCAGCAGTTACGCCGAGACCCACTACTTC.

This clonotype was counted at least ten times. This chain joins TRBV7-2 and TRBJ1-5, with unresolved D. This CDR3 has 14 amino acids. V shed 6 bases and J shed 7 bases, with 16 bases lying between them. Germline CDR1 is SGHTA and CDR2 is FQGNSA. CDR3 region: CASRGGGYEQPQHF. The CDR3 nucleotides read TGTGCCAGCAGGGGCGGAGGGTATGAGCAGCCCCAGCATTTT.

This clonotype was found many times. For the CDR3, the DNA is TGTGCCAGCAGCCGTAGCGGGGGAACCTACAATGAGCAGTTCTTC. This codes for CASSRSGGTYNEQFF. V and J are TRBV7-2 and TRBJ2-1, with 9 nucleotides matching TRBD2. The CDR3 is 15 residues long. Losses at the gene ends were 5 bases for V and 2 bases for J; bases not matched to a gene: 4. Germline CDR1 is SGHTA and CDR2 is FQGNSA.

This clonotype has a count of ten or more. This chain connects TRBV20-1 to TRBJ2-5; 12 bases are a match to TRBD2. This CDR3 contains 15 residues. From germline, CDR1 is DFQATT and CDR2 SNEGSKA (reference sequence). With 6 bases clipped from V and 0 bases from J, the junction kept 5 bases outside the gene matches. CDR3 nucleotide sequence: TGCAGTGCGACGACTAGCGGGGGACACCAAGAGACCCAGTACTTC. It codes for CSATTSGGHQETQYF.

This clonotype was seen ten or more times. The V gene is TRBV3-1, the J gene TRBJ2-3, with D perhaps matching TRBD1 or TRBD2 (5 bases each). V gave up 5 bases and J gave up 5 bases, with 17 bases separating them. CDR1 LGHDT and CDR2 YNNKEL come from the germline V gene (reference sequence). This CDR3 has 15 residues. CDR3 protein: CASSVLDLGEDTQYF. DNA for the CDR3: TGTGCCAGCAGCGTGCTCGACTTGGGGGAAGATACGCAGTATTTT.

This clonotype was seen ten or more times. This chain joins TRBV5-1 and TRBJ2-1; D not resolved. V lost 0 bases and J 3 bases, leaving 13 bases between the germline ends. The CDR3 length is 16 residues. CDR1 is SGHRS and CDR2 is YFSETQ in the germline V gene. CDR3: CASSLEAPNHYNEQFF. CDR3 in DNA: TGCGCCAGCAGCTTGGAGGCACCTAACCACTACAATGAGCAGTTCTTC.

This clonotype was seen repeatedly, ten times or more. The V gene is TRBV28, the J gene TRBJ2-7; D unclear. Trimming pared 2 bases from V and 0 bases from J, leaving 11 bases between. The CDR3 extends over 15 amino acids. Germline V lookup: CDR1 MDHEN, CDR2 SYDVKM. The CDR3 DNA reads TGTGCCAGCAGTTTAAGGGCAGTAAGCTCCTACGAGCAGTACTTC. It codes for CASSLRAVSSYEQYF.

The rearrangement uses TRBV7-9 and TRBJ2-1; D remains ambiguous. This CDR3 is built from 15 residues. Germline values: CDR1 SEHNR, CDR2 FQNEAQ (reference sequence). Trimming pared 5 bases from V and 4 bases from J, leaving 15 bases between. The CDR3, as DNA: TGTGCCAGCAGCCGTGGCCGGAACCGGTACAATGAGCAGTTCTTC. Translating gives CASSRGRNRYNEQFF.

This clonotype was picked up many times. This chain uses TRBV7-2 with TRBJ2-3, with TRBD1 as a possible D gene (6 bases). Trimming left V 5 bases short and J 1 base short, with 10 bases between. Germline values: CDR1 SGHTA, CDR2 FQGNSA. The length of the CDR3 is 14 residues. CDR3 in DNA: TGTGCCAGCAGCCAGGGGCTAGGCACAGATACGCAGTATTTT. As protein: CASSQGLGTDTQYF.

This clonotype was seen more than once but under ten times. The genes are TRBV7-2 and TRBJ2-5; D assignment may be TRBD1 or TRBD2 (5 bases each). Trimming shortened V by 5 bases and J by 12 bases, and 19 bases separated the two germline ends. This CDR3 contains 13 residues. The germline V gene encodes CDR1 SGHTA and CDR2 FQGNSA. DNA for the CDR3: TGTGCCAGCAGCCGTGGAGGTCCGGGGACGGAGTACTTC. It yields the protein CASSRGGPGTEYF.

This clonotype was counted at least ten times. CDR3 in amino acids: CASSQGLAGALSYEQYF. DNA of the CDR3: TGCGCCAGCAGCCAGGGACTAGCGGGGGCCCTCTCCTACGAGCAGTACTTC. The chain is built from TRBV4-1 and TRBJ2-7; 14 positions agree with TRBD2. After removal of 3 bases from V and 0 bases from J, the junction contained 4 bases not matched to a gene. The germline gives CDR1 MGHRA, CDR2 YSYEKL. CDR3 length: 17 residues.

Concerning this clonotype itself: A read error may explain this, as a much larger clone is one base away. For the CDR3, the DNA is TGTGCCAGCAGCTTCCCGGGACAGGGAAACACCCGGGTGCTGTTTTTT. It codes for CASSFPGQGNTRVLFF. This chain uses TRBV7-8 with TRBJ2-2; 9 nucleotides line up with TRBD1. Trimming took 3 bases from V and 13 from J; bases not matched to a gene: 15. The CDR3 length is 16 residues. Germline CDR1 SGHVS, CDR2 FQNEAQ.

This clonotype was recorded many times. The CDR3 reads CSARSQGAGTRPQYF. The DNA of the CDR3 is TGCAGTGCTAGATCACAGGGGGCCGGGACTAGACCCCAGTACTTC. The chain is built from TRBV20-1 and TRBJ2-5; perhaps TRBD1 as D (9 bases). V dropped 2 bases and J dropped 9 bases, with 22 bases sitting between them. This CDR3 spans 15 amino acids. The germline CDR1 and CDR2 sequences are DFQATT and SNEGSKA (reference sequence).

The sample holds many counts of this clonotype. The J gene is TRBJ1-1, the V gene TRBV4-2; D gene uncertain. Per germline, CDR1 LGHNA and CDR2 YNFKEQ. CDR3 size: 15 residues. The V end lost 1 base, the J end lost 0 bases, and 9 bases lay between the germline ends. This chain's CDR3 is CASSQAPLMNTEAFF. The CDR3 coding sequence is TGTGCCAGCAGCCAAGCCCCGCTCATGAACACTGAAGCTTTCTTT.

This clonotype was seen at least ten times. The CDR3 protein is CASSYSRFWDTQYF. The CDR3 coding sequence is TGTGCCAGCAGTTACTCCCGCTTTTGGGATACGCAGTATTTT. The gene calls are TRBV6-5 and TRBJ2-3; D not certain. CDR3 length equals 14 residues. Trimming pared 0 bases from V and 6 bases from J, leaving 10 bases between. Germline-derived CDR1 and CDR2 are MNHEY and SVGAGI.

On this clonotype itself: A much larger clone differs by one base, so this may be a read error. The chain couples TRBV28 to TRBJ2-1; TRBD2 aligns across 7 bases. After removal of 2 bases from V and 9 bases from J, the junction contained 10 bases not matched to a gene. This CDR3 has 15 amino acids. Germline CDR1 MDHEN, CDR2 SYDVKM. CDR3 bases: TGTGCCAGCAGTTTAACTTGGGGGGGAGACTGTGAGCAGTTCTTC. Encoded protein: CASSLTWGGDCEQFF.

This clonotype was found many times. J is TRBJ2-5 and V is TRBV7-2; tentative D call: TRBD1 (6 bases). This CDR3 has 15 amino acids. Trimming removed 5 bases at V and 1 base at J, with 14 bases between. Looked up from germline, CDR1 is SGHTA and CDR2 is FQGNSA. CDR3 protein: CASSSQGKIQETQYF. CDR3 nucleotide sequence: TGTGCCAGCAGCAGCCAGGGGAAGATCCAAGAGACCCAGTACTTC.

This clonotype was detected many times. The CDR3: CASSLWRSGNTEAFF. The CDR3, as DNA: TGTGCCAGCAGCTTGTGGAGGTCCGGGAACACTGAAGCTTTCTTT. The chain joins TRBV5-5 to TRBJ1-1; the D is unclear. Trimming removed 1 base from V and 1 base from J, with 11 bases in between. Germline values: CDR1 SGHKS, CDR2 YYEKEE (reference sequence). This CDR3 is built from 15 residues.